This T cell receptor (beta chain) was captured in a study of regulatory T cells in long-lasting Graves disease. Study-level information: Over-5-year antithyroid drug use with positive TSH receptor antibodies defined persistent Graves' disease in the study.

Time point indicated: persistent/refractory GD, antithyroid drugs over 5 years with positive TRAb. The authors made the TCR library using RNA they extracted from PBMCs. Assembly of TCR beta libraries relied on iRepertoire HTBI primers together with Arm-PCR of CDR3 regions. MiXCR, run by TCRdb on the multiplex PCR reads, gives a single entry per CDR3 protein. The repertoire holds roughly 400,000 distinct CDR3 sequences, with less than 25% as singletons. This CDR3 is built from 15 residues. V was shortened by 8 bases and J by 5 bases, with 16 bases between the two germline ends. Germline-derived CDR1 and CDR2 are MNHEY and SMNVEV (reference sequence). As to this clonotype: The missing conserved phenylalanine or tryptophan at the end of this CDR3 makes a read error likely.

The clonotype was recovered from a female donor with Graves disease. The rearrangement uses TRBV27 and TRBJ1-6; D perhaps matches TRBD1 (6 bases). The sequencing here drew on peripheral blood mononuclear cells (PBMCs), taken when the disease was refractory, from a patient treated with antithyroid drugs. CDR3 residues: CASGIRGADNSPLHL. The CDR3 nucleotides are TGTGCCAGCGGGATTAGGGGGGCGGATAATTCACCCCTCCACCTT.